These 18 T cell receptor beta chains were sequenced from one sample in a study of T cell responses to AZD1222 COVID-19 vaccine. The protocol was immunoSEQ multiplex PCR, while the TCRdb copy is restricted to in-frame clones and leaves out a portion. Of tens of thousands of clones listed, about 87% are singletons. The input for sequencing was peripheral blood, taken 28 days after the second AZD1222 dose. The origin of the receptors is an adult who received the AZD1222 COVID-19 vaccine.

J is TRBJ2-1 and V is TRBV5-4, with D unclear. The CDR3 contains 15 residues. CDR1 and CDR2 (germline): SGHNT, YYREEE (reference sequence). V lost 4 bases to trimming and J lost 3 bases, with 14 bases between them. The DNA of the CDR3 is TGTGCCAGCAGCCTACCGGGCAGAGGCTACAATGAGCAGTTCTTC. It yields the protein CASSLPGRGYNEQFF.

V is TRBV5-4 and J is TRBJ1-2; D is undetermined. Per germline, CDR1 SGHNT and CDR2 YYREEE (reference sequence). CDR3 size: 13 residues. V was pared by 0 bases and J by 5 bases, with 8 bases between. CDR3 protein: CASSLGATYGYTF. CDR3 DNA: TGTGCCAGCAGCTTGGGGGCCACTTATGGCTACACCTTC.

The CDR3 loop reads CASSPGQGPWDTEAFF. The CDR3, as DNA: TGTGCCAGCAGCCCCGGACAGGGTCCTTGGGACACTGAAGCTTTCTTT. The V call is TRBV5-6, the J call TRBJ1-1; 8 bases line up with TRBD1. V shed 4 bases and J 3 bases; nucleotides not matched to a gene: 11. CDR1 and CDR2 (germline): SGHDT, YYEEEE. The CDR3 is 16 residues long.

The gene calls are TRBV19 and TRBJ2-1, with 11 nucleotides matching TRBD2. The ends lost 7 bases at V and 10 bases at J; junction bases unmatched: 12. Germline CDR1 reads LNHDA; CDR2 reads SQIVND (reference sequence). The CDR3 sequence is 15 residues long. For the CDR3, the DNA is TGTGCCAGTACTTCTCCGGGACTAGCGGAACCGGAGCAGTTCTTC. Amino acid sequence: CASTSPGLAEPEQFF. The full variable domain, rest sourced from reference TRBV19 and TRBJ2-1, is DGGITQSPKYLFRKEGQNVTLSCEQNLNHDAMYWYRQDPGQGLRLIYYSQIVNDFQKGDIAEGYSVSREKKESFPLTVTSAQKNPTAFYLCASTSPGLAEPEQFFGPGTRLTVL.

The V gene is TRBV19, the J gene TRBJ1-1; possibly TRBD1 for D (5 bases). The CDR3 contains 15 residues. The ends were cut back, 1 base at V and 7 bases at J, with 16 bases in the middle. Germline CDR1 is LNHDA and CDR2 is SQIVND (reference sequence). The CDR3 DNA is TGTGCCAGTAGTATAGTAGCAGGGCCGGGTATTGAAGCTTTCTTT. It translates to CASSIVAGPGIEAFF.

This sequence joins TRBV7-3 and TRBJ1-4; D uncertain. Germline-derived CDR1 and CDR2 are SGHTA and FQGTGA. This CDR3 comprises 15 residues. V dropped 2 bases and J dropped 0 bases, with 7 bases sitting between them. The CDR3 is CASSLGQSTNEKLFF. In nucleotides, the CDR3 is TGTGCCAGCAGCTTAGGGCAGTCAACTAATGAAAAACTGTTTTTT. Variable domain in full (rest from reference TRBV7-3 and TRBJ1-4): GAGVSQTPSNKVTEKGKYVELRCDPISGHTALYWYRQSLGQGPEFLIYFQGTGAADDSGLPNDRFFAVRPEGSVSTLKIQRTERGDSAVYLCASSLGQSTNEKLFFGSGTQLSVL.

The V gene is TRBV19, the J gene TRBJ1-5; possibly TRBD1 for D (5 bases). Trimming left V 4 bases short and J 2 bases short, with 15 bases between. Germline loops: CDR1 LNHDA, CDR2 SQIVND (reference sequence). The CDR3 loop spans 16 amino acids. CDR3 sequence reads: CASSTLGRGGNQPQHF. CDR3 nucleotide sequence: TGTGCCAGTAGTACCCTGGGGAGGGGAGGCAATCAGCCCCAGCATTTT. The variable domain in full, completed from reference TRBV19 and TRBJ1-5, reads DGGITQSPKYLFRKEGQNVTLSCEQNLNHDAMYWYRQDPGQGLRLIYYSQIVNDFQKGDIAEGYSVSREKKESFPLTVTSAQKNPTAFYLCASSTLGRGGNQPQHFGDGTRLSIL.

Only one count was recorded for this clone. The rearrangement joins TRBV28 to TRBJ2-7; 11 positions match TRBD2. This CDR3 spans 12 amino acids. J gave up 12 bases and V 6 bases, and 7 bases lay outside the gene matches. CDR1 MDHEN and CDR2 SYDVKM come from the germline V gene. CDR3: CASSSLAGARYF. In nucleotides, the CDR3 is TGTGCCAGCAGCTCACTAGCGGGAGCTCGGTACTTC.

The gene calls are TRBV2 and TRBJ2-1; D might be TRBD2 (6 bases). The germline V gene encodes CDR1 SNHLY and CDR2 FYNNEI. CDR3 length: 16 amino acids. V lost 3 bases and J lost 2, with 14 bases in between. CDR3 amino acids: CASSDTASDPYNEQFF. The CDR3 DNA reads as TGTGCCAGCAGTGATACGGCTAGCGATCCCTACAATGAGCAGTTCTTC.

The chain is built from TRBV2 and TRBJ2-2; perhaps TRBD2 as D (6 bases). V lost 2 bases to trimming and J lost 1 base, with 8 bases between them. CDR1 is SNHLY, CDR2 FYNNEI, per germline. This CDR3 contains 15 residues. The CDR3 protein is CASSERAGNTGELFF. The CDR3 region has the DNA TGTGCCAGCAGTGAACGAGCGGGGAACACCGGGGAGCTGTTTTTT.

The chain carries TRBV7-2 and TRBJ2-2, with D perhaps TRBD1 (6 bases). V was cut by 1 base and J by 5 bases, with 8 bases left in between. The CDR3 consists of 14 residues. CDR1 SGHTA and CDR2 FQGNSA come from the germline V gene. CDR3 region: CASSLDGTTGELFF. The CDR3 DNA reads TGTGCCAGCAGCTTAGACGGGACAACCGGGGAGCTGTTTTTT.

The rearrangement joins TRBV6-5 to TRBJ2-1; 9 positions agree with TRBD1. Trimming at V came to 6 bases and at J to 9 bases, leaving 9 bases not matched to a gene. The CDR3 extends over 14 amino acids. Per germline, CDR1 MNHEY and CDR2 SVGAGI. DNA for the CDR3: TGTGCCAGCAGGGGGACAGGGAAAAGCACTGAGCAGTTCTTC. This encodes CASRGTGKSTEQFF.

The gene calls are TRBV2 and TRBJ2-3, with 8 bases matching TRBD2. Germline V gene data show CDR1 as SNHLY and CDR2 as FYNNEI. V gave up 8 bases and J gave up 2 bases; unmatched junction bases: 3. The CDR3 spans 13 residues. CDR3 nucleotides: TGTGCCAGCCGACTAGCGACCACAGATACGCAGTATTTT. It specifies CASRLATTDTQYF.

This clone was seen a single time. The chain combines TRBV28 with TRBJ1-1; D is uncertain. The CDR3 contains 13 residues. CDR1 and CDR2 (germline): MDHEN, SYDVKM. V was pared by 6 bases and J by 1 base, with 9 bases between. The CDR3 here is CASRGHGNTEAFF. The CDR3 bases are TGTGCCAGCAGGGGCCATGGGAACACTGAAGCTTTCTTT.

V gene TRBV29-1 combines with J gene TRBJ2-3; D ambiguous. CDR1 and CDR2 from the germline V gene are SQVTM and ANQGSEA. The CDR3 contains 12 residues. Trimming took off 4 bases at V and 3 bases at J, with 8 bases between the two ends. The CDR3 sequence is CSVADGTDTQYF. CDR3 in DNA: TGCAGCGTTGCGGATGGGACAGATACGCAGTATTTT.

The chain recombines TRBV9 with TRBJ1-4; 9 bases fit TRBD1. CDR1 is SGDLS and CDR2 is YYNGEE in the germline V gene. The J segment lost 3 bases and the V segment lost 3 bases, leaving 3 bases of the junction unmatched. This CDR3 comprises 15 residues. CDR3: CASSGTGVPNEKLFF. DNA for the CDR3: TGTGCCAGCAGCGGGACAGGGGTGCCTAATGAAAAACTGTTTTTT.

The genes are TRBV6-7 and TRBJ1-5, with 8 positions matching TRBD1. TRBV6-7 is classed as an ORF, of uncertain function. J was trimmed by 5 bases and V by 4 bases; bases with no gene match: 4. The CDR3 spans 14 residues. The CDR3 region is CASSLDRVDQPQHF. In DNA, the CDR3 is TGTGCCAGCAGTTTGGACAGGGTGGATCAGCCCCAGCATTTT.

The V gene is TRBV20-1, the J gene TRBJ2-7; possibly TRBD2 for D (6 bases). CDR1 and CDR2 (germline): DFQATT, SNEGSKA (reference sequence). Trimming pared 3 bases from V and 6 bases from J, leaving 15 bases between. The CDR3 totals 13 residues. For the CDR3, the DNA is TGCAGTGCTAGTACGGGAGATAACGGCGAGCAGTACTTC. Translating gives CSASTGDNGEQYF.